The 21 T cell receptor beta chains in this list originate from one sample, sequenced in a study of vaccination effects on CD4 cells after COVID-19. No antigen is known for these receptors. Viral peptide pool expansion of antigen-specific CD4+ T cells preceded sequencing in the ViraFEST assay. Cultured cells yielded isolated CD4+ T cells after 10 days. Nobody among the vaccine recipients had prior SARS-CoV-2 infection (nucleocapsid antibodies were negative). The data were produced by immunoSEQ multiplex PCR, yet TCRdb's version contains in-frame clones alone and is incomplete. The sample has tens of thousands of clones; over 70% are singletons. Specimen: CD4+ T cells from PBMCs cultured with HCoV-OC43 spike peptides, collected before COVID-19 vaccination. Described subset: HCoV-OC43 spike overlapping peptide pool stimulation. These receptors were taken from a human donor who received a COVID-19 vaccine.

A few counts support this clone. This sequence joins TRBV2 and TRBJ2-1, with D unclear. Germline V CDR1 and CDR2: SNHLY, FYNNEI. Trimming cost V 4 bases and J 1 base, with 8 bases left between them. This CDR3 is built from 14 residues. CDR3 coding DNA: TGTGCCAGCAGTGTCCTGGGTTCCTACAATGAGCAGTTCTTC. Translation: CASSVLGSYNEQFF. Combining the CDR3 with reference TRBV2 and TRBJ2-1 gives the whole variable domain EPEVTQTPSHQVTQMGQEVILRCVPISNHLYFYWYRQILGQKVEFLVSFYNNEISEKSEIFDDQFSVERPDGSNFTLKIRSTKLEDSAMYFCASSVLGSYNEQFFGPGTRLTVL.

The chain carries TRBV28 and TRBJ1-2; unclear D gene. The CDR3 contains 15 residues. The germline gives CDR1 MDHEN, CDR2 SYDVKM. V lost 10 bases, J lost 0 bases, and 18 bases lay in between. The CDR3 nucleotides are TGTGCCACACGGTTAGGGCGGGTAGCTAACTATGGCTACACCTTC. Translating it yields CATRLGRVANYGYTF.

The chain carries TRBV12-5 and TRBJ2-1, with unresolved D. The CDR3 is 17 residues long. CDR1 LGHNT and CDR2 FRNRAP come from the germline V gene. Deletions cut 2 bases from V and 2 bases from J, with 16 bases between. CDR3 in amino acids: CASGLMPRNRAYNEQFF. DNA of the CDR3: TGTGCTAGTGGTTTGATGCCCAGGAATAGAGCCTACAATGAGCAGTTCTTC.

The genes are TRBV5-1 and TRBJ2-2, with a tentative D call TRBD1 (6 bases). Trimming stripped 4 bases from V and 5 bases from J, with 12 bases between. The CDR3 covers 14 residues. CDR1 is SGHRS and CDR2 is YFSETQ in the germline V gene. CDR3 nucleotide sequence: TGCGCCAGCAGCGGGGACATTAGAACCGGGGAGCTGTTTTTT. Protein sequence: CASSGDIRTGELFF.

This clone was seen only a few times. The J gene is TRBJ2-3, the V gene TRBV3-1 (or the pseudogene TRBV3-2); TRBD2 matches at 8 bases. Germline V gene data show CDR1 as LGHDT and CDR2 as YNNKEL (reference sequence). CDR3 size: 15 residues. V was pared by 3 bases and J by 2 bases, with 4 bases of the junction left unmatched. CDR3 DNA sequence: TGTGCCAGCAGCCAGCGGGGGGAAAACACAGATACGCAGTATTTT. It encodes CASSQRGENTDTQYF.

The rearrangement links TRBV6-5 to TRBJ1-1; TRBD1 might be the D (5 bases). This CDR3 spans 16 amino acids. Germline CDR1 and CDR2: MNHEY and SVGAGI. Trimming stripped 2 bases from V and 4 bases from J, with 17 bases between. CDR3 amino acids: CASSYVGLFGTTEAFF. For the CDR3, the DNA is TGTGCCAGCAGTTACGTCGGATTATTCGGGACCACTGAAGCTTTCTTT.

This chain joins TRBV27 and TRBJ1-2; the D is unclear. The CDR3 covers 13 residues. The V gene lost 2 bases and the J gene lost 0 bases, with 4 bases spanning the gap. CDR1 and CDR2 (germline): MNHEY, SMNVEV (reference sequence). The CDR3 DNA sequence: TGTGCCAGCAGTTTACACTCTAACTATGGCTACACCTTC. Translated: CASSLHSNYGYTF.

The chain links TRBV5-1 to TRBJ2-3; 9 bases line up with TRBD1. With 4 bases clipped from V and 2 bases from J, the junction kept 5 bases outside the gene matches. Germline V gene data show CDR1 as SGHRS and CDR2 as YFSETQ. This CDR3 spans 15 amino acids. CDR3 loop: CASSQGQGNTDTQYF. The CDR3 DNA is TGCGCCAGCAGCCAGGGACAGGGAAACACAGATACGCAGTATTTT. Complete variable domain (other parts from reference TRBV5-1 and TRBJ2-3): KAGVTQTPRYLIKTRGQQVTLSCSPISGHRSVSWYQQTPGQGLQFLFEYFSETQRNKGNFPGRFSGRQFSNSRSEMNVSTLELGDSALYLCASSQGQGNTDTQYFGPGTRLTVL.

The chain has TRBV18 and TRBJ2-3; the D gene is possibly TRBD2 (5 bases). V lost 3 bases and J lost 8, with 18 bases in between. CDR3 length: 15 amino acids. Germline V lookup: CDR1 KGHSH, CDR2 LQKENI. The CDR3 spells CASSPRTDSLATQYF. The CDR3 bases are TGTGCCAGCTCACCTCGGACGGATTCGCTAGCTACGCAGTATTTT.

The gene calls are TRBV6-6 and TRBJ2-1; tentatively, D is TRBD2 (5 bases). Germline V lookup: CDR1 MNHNY, CDR2 SVGAGI (reference sequence). CDR3 length equals 14 residues. V dropped 7 bases and J dropped 9 bases, with 19 bases sitting between them. The CDR3 sequence: CASKFRSEGSEQFF. DNA for the CDR3: TGTGCCAGCAAATTTAGGTCGGAAGGGAGTGAGCAGTTCTTC.

The chain links TRBV5-4 to TRBJ1-4, with D uncertain. The V end was cut by 4 bases, the J end by 3 bases, with 13 bases between. Germline V lookup: CDR1 SGHNT, CDR2 YYREEE (reference sequence). The CDR3 spans 15 residues. CDR3 sequence reads: CASSPAARPNEKLFF. CDR3 nucleotides: TGTGCCAGCAGCCCCGCGGCTAGACCTAATGAAAAACTGTTTTTT.

The chain combines TRBV12-5 with TRBJ2-3, with 7 bases matching TRBD1. Per germline, CDR1 LGHNT and CDR2 FRNRAP. CDR3 size: 14 residues. V shed 7 bases and J 1 base; nucleotides not matched to a gene: 5. CDR3 residues: CASVPGQRTDTQYF. In DNA form, the CDR3 reads TGTGCTAGTGTCCCGGGACAGCGCACAGATACGCAGTATTTT.

This rearrangement joins TRBV5-6 to TRBJ2-3; D tentatively fits TRBD1 or TRBD2 (5 bases each). In germline, CDR1 is SGHDT, CDR2 YYEEEE. This CDR3 spans 16 amino acids. V shed 4 bases and J shed 1 base, with 16 bases lying between them. CDR3 nucleotides: TGTGCCAGCAGCCAAATTACGGGGCTACGCACAGATACGCAGTATTTT. This gives the protein CASSQITGLRTDTQYF.

This chain uses TRBV5-4 with TRBJ1-2, with D tentatively TRBD1 (5 bases). There are 14 residues in the CDR3. Trimming took 2 bases from V and 5 from J, leaving 13 bases between them. The germline V gene encodes CDR1 SGHNT and CDR2 YYREEE (reference sequence). The CDR3 coding sequence is TGTGCCAGCAGCTTAGGATTGGGGCAATATGGCTACACCTTC. Protein sequence: CASSLGLGQYGYTF. Based on the CDR3 plus reference TRBV5-4 and TRBJ1-2, the full variable domain is ETGVTQSPTHLIKTRGQQVTLRCSSQSGHNTVSWYQQALGQGPQFIFQYYREEENGRGNFPPRFSGLQFPNYSSELNVNALELDDSALYLCASSLGLGQYGYTFGSGTRLTVV.

The chain combines TRBV5-6 with TRBJ1-4, with TRBD1 as a possible D gene (6 bases). V dropped 6 bases and J dropped 4 bases, with 13 bases sitting between them. CDR3 size: 14 residues. Germline CDR1 is SGHDT and CDR2 is YYEEEE. DNA for the CDR3: TGTGCCAGCACTAAGAGGGGGTTTAATGAAAAACTGTTTTTT. Encoded protein: CASTKRGFNEKLFF.

This chain joins TRBV9 and TRBJ2-5, with 9 bases identical to TRBD1. CDR3 length equals 12 residues. Germline-derived CDR1 and CDR2 are SGDLS and YYNGEE. Unmatched junction bases numbered 1, after V lost 5 bases and J lost 5 bases. The CDR3 sequence: CASRGTGETQYF. The CDR3 bases are TGTGCCAGCAGGGGGACAGGGGAGACCCAGTACTTC.

The chain links TRBV29-1 to TRBJ1-1; TRBD1 might be the D (6 bases). From germline, CDR1 is SQVTM and CDR2 ANQGSEA. The CDR3 is 13 residues long. Trimming stripped 7 bases from V and 0 bases from J, with 12 bases between. The CDR3 DNA is TGCAGCGCTGTCCACAGGGTGAACACTGAAGCTTTCTTT. This encodes CSAVHRVNTEAFF.

This clone was seen a handful of times. Written as DNA, the CDR3 is TGTGCCAGCAGCTTGGGGATGACCTACGCGAACACCGGGGAGCTGTTTTTT. Encoded protein: CASSLGMTYANTGELFF. The chain couples TRBV5-4 to TRBJ2-2; D gene unclear. The CDR3 is 17 amino acids. CDR1 and CDR2 (germline): SGHNT, YYREEE (reference sequence). Trimming removed 0 bases from V and 0 bases from J, with 12 bases in between.

The chain is built from TRBV9 and TRBJ1-6, with D uncertain. Germline CDR1 and CDR2: SGDLS and YYNGEE. The CDR3 loop spans 17 amino acids. The V gene lost 1 base and the J gene lost 0 bases, with 11 bases spanning the gap. In DNA, the CDR3 is TGTGCCAGCAGCGTATCCAGCGGGAGCTCCTATAATTCACCCCTCCACTTT. It encodes CASSVSSGSSYNSPLHF.

This chain uses TRBV5-1 with TRBJ1-4; D is unclear. The CDR3 sequence is 16 residues long. Germline V gives CDR1 SGHRS, CDR2 YFSETQ. Trimming took off 4 bases at V and 0 bases at J, with 13 bases between the two ends. CDR3 DNA sequence: TGCGCCAGCAGCGTTACAGCACAAGCAACTAATGAAAAACTGTTTTTT. This codes for CASSVTAQATNEKLFF.

The rearrangement links TRBV15 to TRBJ1-4; 9 nucleotides match TRBD1. V lost 0 bases and J lost 5; bases outside the gene matches: 7. In germline, CDR1 is LNHNV, CDR2 YYDKDF (reference sequence). The CDR3 is 17 residues long. Written as DNA, the CDR3 is TGTGCCACCAGCAGAGAACCGGGACAGGGATCGAATGAAAAACTGTTTTTT. It codes for CATSREPGQGSNEKLFF. Full variable domain (outside the CDR3, taken from reference TRBV15 and TRBJ1-4): DAMVIQNPRYQVTQFGKPVTLSCSQTLNHNVMYWYQQKSSQAPKLLFHYYDKDFNNEADTPDNFQSRRPNTSFCFLDIRSPGLGDTAMYLCATSREPGQGSNEKLFFGSGTQLSVL.